Presented here are 27 T cell receptor beta chains from one specimen sequenced in a study of low-dose radiotherapy and immunotherapy resistance in tumors. Covering alpha and beta chains, TRAV- and TRBV-specific primers were used for the first-strand cDNA. TCR amplification ran about 20 PCR cycles using constant-region and V-primer adapter primers. TCRdb used MiXCR to reprocess the reads, holding one entry per CDR3 protein. The sample holds around 80,000 distinct CDR3 sequences; roughly 17% are singletons and the top ten take 1.3% to 1.5%. Time point reported: after trial treatment. The sample's treatment: LDRT plus nivolumab, ipilimumab, low-dose cyclophosphamide and aspirin (RACIN trial). Specimen: PBMCs, collected after low-dose radiotherapy plus immunotherapy. These receptors came from a male donor with prostate cancer.

There are many counts of this clonotype. The chain is built from TRBV30 and TRBJ2-7, with unresolved D. This CDR3 has 13 amino acids. Trimming shortened V by 2 bases and J by 0 bases, and 8 bases separated the two germline ends. CDR1 and CDR2 (germline): GTSNPN, SVGIG (reference sequence). CDR3 sequence: CAWSKGFSYEQYF. The DNA of the CDR3 is TGTGCCTGGAGTAAAGGGTTCTCCTACGAGCAGTACTTC.

This clonotype showed up many times. The chain is built from TRBV2 and TRBJ2-3, with D unresolved. CDR1 is SNHLY and CDR2 is FYNNEI in the germline V gene. The length of the CDR3 is 16 residues. The germline V and J ends were trimmed by 2 bases and 0 bases, with 12 bases remaining between them. The CDR3 loop reads CASSESGRLSTDTQYF. The CDR3 bases are TGTGCCAGCAGTGAATCGGGTAGACTCAGCACAGATACGCAGTATTTT.

V gene TRBV15 combines with J gene TRBJ2-1; maybe TRBD2 (6 bases). Germline loops: CDR1 LNHNV, CDR2 YYDKDF (reference sequence). Trimming pared 0 bases from V and 0 bases from J, leaving 15 bases between. The CDR3 totals 18 residues. The CDR3 sequence is CATSRDRNSGSSYNEQFF. The CDR3 DNA follows: TGTGCCACCAGCAGAGATCGGAATAGCGGAAGCTCCTACAATGAGCAGTTCTTC.

This clonotype was picked up many times. The chain combines TRBV2 with TRBJ1-1; D ambiguous. This CDR3 is 11 amino acids long. CDR1 SNHLY and CDR2 FYNNEI come from the germline V gene. The ends were cut back, 6 bases at V and 11 bases at J, with 13 bases in the middle. CDR3 DNA sequence: TGTGCCAGCAGCTCGGACCTGAGGGCTTTCTTT. This translates into CASSSDLRAFF.

This clonotype was recorded at least ten times. CDR3 loop: CASSLGGSIQYF. CDR3 nucleotides: TGTGCCAGCAGTTTAGGCGGGAGCATTCAGTACTTC. J is TRBJ2-4 and V is TRBV28, with 7 bases lining up with TRBD2. After removal of 2 bases from V and 9 bases from J, the junction contained 1 base not matched to a gene. Germline CDR1 and CDR2: MDHEN and SYDVKM. The CDR3 is made up of 12 amino acids. Filled out from reference TRBV28 and TRBJ2-4, the complete variable domain reads DVKVTQSSRYLVKRTGEKVFLECVQDMDHENMFWYRQDPGLGLRLIYFSYDVKMKEKGDIPEGYSVSREKKERFSLILESASTNQTSMYLCASSLGGSIQYFGAGTRLSVL.

Many counts were recorded for this clonotype. In DNA, the CDR3 is TGCAGTGCGGGGGGACTCGTTGGCGGGGAGCTGTTTTTT. Protein: CSAGGLVGGELFF. The V and J genes are TRBV20-1 and TRBJ2-2; possibly TRBD2 for D (6 bases). The CDR3 extends over 13 amino acids. V shed 6 bases and J shed 7 bases, with 15 bases lying between them. CDR1 and CDR2 from the germline V gene are DFQATT and SNEGSKA (reference sequence).

This clonotype was counted many times. The chain uses TRBV4-3 and TRBJ2-4, with D possibly TRBD1 on 6 matching bases. There are 15 residues in the CDR3. Germline CDR1 and CDR2: LGHNA and YSLEER. V lost 2 bases and J 10 bases, leaving 18 bases between the germline ends. The CDR3 loop is CASSQTSRPGQIQYF. Written as DNA, the CDR3 is TGCGCCAGCAGCCAAACCTCTCGACCGGGACAAATTCAGTACTTC.

This clonotype was counted at least ten times. The chain employs TRBV7-9 and TRBJ2-1; 9 positions agree with TRBD2. The CDR3 spans 15 residues. V lost 0 bases and J lost 10; bases outside the gene matches: 7. Germline V gene lookup returns CDR1 SEHNR and CDR2 FQNEAQ (reference sequence). CDR3 residues: CASSLAVGGRVEQFF. The CDR3 DNA sequence: TGTGCCAGCAGCTTAGCCGTCGGCGGGAGGGTCGAGCAGTTCTTC.

With regard to this clonotype: A far larger clone is a single base away, which makes a read error likely. V is TRBV4-2 and J is TRBJ2-1; perhaps D is TRBD1 or TRBD2 (5 bases each). The CDR3 covers 15 residues. V gave up 0 bases and J gave up 10 bases, with 16 bases separating them. Germline V gives CDR1 LGHNA, CDR2 YNFKEQ. The CDR3 region is CASSQESYGAYEQFF. The CDR3 coding sequence is TGTGCCAGCAGCCAAGAGTCTTACGGGGCTTACGAGCAGTTCTTC.

The gene calls are TRBV10-2 and TRBJ1-5; 7 bases are a match to TRBD1. Germline CDR1 and CDR2: WSHSY and SAAADI. This CDR3 comprises 14 residues. Losses at the gene ends were 4 bases for V and 10 bases for J; bases not matched to a gene: 10. CDR3 sequence: CASSGGGGERPQHF. In DNA, the CDR3 is TGCGCCAGCAGTGGTGGAGGGGGCGAACGACCCCAGCATTTT.

The chain has TRBV12-3 or TRBV12-4 and TRBJ1-1; D is unclear. The CDR3 length is 12 residues. The germline V and J ends were trimmed by 6 bases and 8 bases, with 13 bases remaining between them. The CDR3 is CASSLVGREAFF. The DNA of the CDR3 is TGTGCCAGCAGCTTGGTGGGCAGGGAAGCTTTCTTT.

This clonotype showed up many times. The DNA of the CDR3 is TGTGCCAGCAGTGTGACAGGGGGCCGGAAGACCCAGTACTTC. Amino acids: CASSVTGGRKTQYF. V is TRBV28 and J is TRBJ2-5; 10 bases are shared with TRBD1. The V and J ends lost 5 bases and 6 bases, in that order; junction bases with no gene match: 6. CDR1 and CDR2 from the germline V gene are MDHEN and SYDVKM. The CDR3 consists of 14 residues.

There are many counts of this clonotype. V usage is TRBV6-2 or TRBV6-3 and J usage is TRBJ2-7; a weak D match, TRBD2 (5 bases). Germline CDR1 MNHEY, CDR2 SVGEGT. Trimming shortened V by 6 bases and J by 4 bases, and 19 bases separated the two germline ends. This CDR3 has 15 amino acids. The CDR3 reads CASSRAVGGYYEQYF. As DNA, the CDR3 is TGTGCCAGCAGCCGCGCCGTTGGAGGTTATTACGAGCAGTACTTC.

This clonotype was counted at least ten times. The rearrangement joins TRBV15 to TRBJ1-1; D gene uncertain. Per the germline V gene, CDR1 is LNHNV and CDR2 is YYDKDF (reference sequence). CDR3 length: 13 amino acids. Deletions cut 0 bases from V and 5 bases from J, with 7 bases between. The CDR3 coding sequence is TGTGCCACCAGCAGAGATCCGGGAACTGAAGCTTTCTTT. Protein: CATSRDPGTEAFF.

This clonotype was recorded at least ten times. The V gene is TRBV6-6, the J gene TRBJ2-7; 10 bases agree with TRBD2. The V segment lost 6 bases and the J segment 0 bases; nucleotides outside the gene matches: 2. The CDR3 runs 14 residues. Germline V gives CDR1 MNHNY, CDR2 SVGAGI (reference sequence). CDR3 in amino acids: CASRLAGSSYEQYF. Here the CDR3 DNA reads TGTGCCAGCAGACTAGCGGGGTCCTCCTACGAGCAGTACTTC.

Many counts were recorded for this clonotype. The chain has TRBV6-2 or TRBV6-3 and TRBJ2-1; D is uncertain. Trimming removed 5 bases from V and 12 bases from J, with 23 bases in between. Germline V gene lookup returns CDR1 MNHEY and CDR2 SVGEGT. The CDR3 is 15 amino acids. Written as DNA, the CDR3 is TGTGCCAGCAGTCCAAACCACGGGCTTGCCGTCGGGCAGTTCTTC. Protein sequence: CASSPNHGLAVGQFF.

On this clonotype: It is likely a read error: a sequence one base away is far more abundant. The J gene is TRBJ2-1, the V gene TRBV5-3, with 9 bases fitting TRBD2. TRBV5-3 is marked as an open reading frame, function uncertain. This CDR3 spans 16 amino acids. Trimming took 4 bases from V and 3 from J; bases not matched to a gene: 8. In DNA form, the CDR3 reads TGTGCCAGAAGCGTCGGTTCTAGCGGGGACTACAATGAGCAGTTCTTC. This translates into CARSVGSSGDYNEQFF.

The chain links TRBV12-3 or TRBV12-4 to TRBJ1-2; D is perhaps TRBD1 (6 bases). Trimming removed 4 bases at V and 7 bases at J, with 10 bases between. The CDR3 has 12 residues. The CDR3 sequence is CASSYRVSGYTF. For the CDR3, the DNA is TGTGCCAGCAGTTACAGGGTTTCTGGCTACACCTTC.

The table lists this clonotype with many counts. The J gene is TRBJ1-1, the V gene TRBV12-3 or TRBV12-4; weak D call: TRBD1 (6 bases). Between the trimmed V and J ends, which lost 3 bases and 6 bases, there was a span of 11 bases. CDR3 length: 13 amino acids. CDR3 in DNA: TGTGCCAGCAGTTTGGGGGGGGCCGCTGAAGCTTTCTTT. It encodes CASSLGGAAEAFF.

The chain couples TRBV28 to TRBJ2-5; D might be TRBD2 (5 bases). V was trimmed by 8 bases and J by 2 bases, leaving 12 bases between them. The CDR3 runs 13 residues. Germline V lookup: CDR1 MDHEN, CDR2 SYDVKM. The CDR3: CASGGRVQETQYF. The CDR3, as DNA: TGTGCCAGCGGAGGAAGGGTACAAGAGACCCAGTACTTC. Complete variable domain (other parts from reference TRBV28 and TRBJ2-5): DVKVTQSSRYLVKRTGEKVFLECVQDMDHENMFWYRQDPGLGLRLIYFSYDVKMKEKGDIPEGYSVSREKKERFSLILESASTNQTSMYLCASGGRVQETQYFGPGTRLLVL.

This clonotype was seen many times. The chain recombines TRBV28 with TRBJ2-7; 9 bases map to TRBD1. V trimming: 6 bases; J trimming: 3 bases; junction bases outside the gene matches: 6. Germline-derived CDR1 and CDR2 are MDHEN and SYDVKM. The CDR3 sequence is 14 residues long. The CDR3 sequence is CASSSGQGFYEQYF. CDR3 bases: TGTGCCAGCAGCTCGGGACAGGGATTCTACGAGCAGTACTTC.

The chain couples TRBV28 to TRBJ1-4, with 10 bases matching TRBD1. The J segment lost 7 bases and the V segment lost 6 bases, leaving 5 bases of the junction unmatched. The CDR3 loop spans 14 amino acids. Germline CDR1 is MDHEN and CDR2 is SYDVKM. The CDR3 protein is CASSKTGGGEKLFF. The DNA for the CDR3 is TGTGCCAGCAGCAAGACAGGGGGCGGTGAAAAACTGTTTTTT.

This clonotype has at least ten counts. V gene TRBV24-1 combines with J gene TRBJ2-7, with TRBD2 matching 8 bases. This CDR3 region has 19 residues. Germline assignment: CDR1 KGHDR and CDR2 SFDVKD. V lost 2 bases and J lost 0; bases outside the gene matches: 14. As DNA, the CDR3 is TGTGCCACCAGTGATTCTTCAGCGCGGGGGGCAGTAAGCTCCTACGAGCAGTACTTC. It codes for CATSDSSARGAVSSYEQYF.

There are many counts of this clonotype. The rearrangement links TRBV3-1 to TRBJ1-3; D perhaps matches TRBD1 (5 bases). This CDR3 contains 14 residues. Germline V gene sequence: CDR1 LGHDT, CDR2 YNNKEL (reference sequence). Trimming stripped 6 bases from V and 6 bases from J, with 15 bases between. The CDR3 is CASSPSGRSNTIYF. CDR3 sequence (DNA): TGTGCCAGCAGTCCTTCGGGACGGTCAAACACCATATATTTT.

Note on this clonotype: A read error likely explains this, since a far larger clone differs by one base. The chain carries TRBV5-5 and TRBJ2-1, with 14 bases identical to TRBD2. Trimming at V came to 4 bases and at J to 10 bases, leaving 13 bases not matched to a gene. This CDR3 region has 17 residues. Germline V gene data show CDR1 as SGHKS and CDR2 as YYEKEE (reference sequence). As DNA, the CDR3 is TGTGCCAGCAGCAACGGTCTTGGACTAGCGGGAGGAAGCGAGCAGTTCTTC. It is translated as CASSNGLGLAGGSEQFF.

This clonotype was seen repeatedly, ten times or more. V and J are TRBV7-2 and TRBJ2-7; D uncertain. The CDR3 length is 13 residues. V gave up 4 bases and J gave up 6 bases, with 13 bases separating them. Germline values: CDR1 SGHTA, CDR2 FQGNSA. The CDR3 sequence is CASSSPLSGEQYF. DNA of the CDR3: TGTGCCAGCAGCTCCCCCCTTTCGGGCGAGCAGTACTTC. The entire variable domain, with the rest obtained from reference TRBV7-2 and TRBJ2-7, is as follows: GAGVSQSPSNKVTEKGKDVELRCDPISGHTALYWYRQSLGQGLEFLIYFQGNSAPDKSGLPSDRFSAERTGGSVSTLTIQRTQQEDSAVYLCASSSPLSGEQYFGPGTRLTVT.

A remark on this clonotype: A far larger clone is just one base off, so this is likely a read error. The rearrangement links TRBV28 to TRBJ2-1, with D possibly TRBD1 on 5 matching bases. V was trimmed by 6 bases and J by 4 bases, leaving 16 bases between them. Germline assignment: CDR1 MDHEN and CDR2 SYDVKM. CDR3 length: 15 residues. The CDR3 region has the DNA TGTGCCAGCAGCTTTCCGGAACAGGTATACAATGAGCAGTTCTTC. It is translated as CASSFPEQVYNEQFF.